Listed here are 6 T cell receptor beta chains from one sample, sequenced in a study of blood T cell repertoires in COVID-19. Measured with immunoSEQ multiplex PCR; TCRdb has only the in-frame clones, and not every one. The table includes 250,000 to 300,000 clones, approximately 81% detected once. Sequencing was carried out using peripheral blood. These receptors all come from a woman aged 55 to 70 with active or convalescent COVID-19.

The chain couples TRBV5-4 to TRBJ2-5, with TRBD2 identical over 9 bases. Per germline, CDR1 SGHNT and CDR2 YYREEE (reference sequence). J lost 0 bases, V lost 4 bases, and 4 bases had no gene match. This CDR3 has 15 residues. The CDR3 bases are TGTGCCAGCAGCAACCCTAGCGGGGACCAAGAGACCCAGTACTTC. This sequence encodes CASSNPSGDQETQYF.

This rearrangement joins TRBV18 to TRBJ2-2; 8 nucleotides line up with TRBD1. The V gene end was trimmed by 3 bases and the J gene end by 4 bases; junction bases not matched to a gene: 7. Germline loops: CDR1 KGHSH, CDR2 LQKENI. There are 16 residues in the CDR3. This CDR3 reads CASSPTDRVITGELFF. The CDR3 coding sequence is TGTGCCAGCTCACCTACGGACAGGGTGATCACCGGGGAGCTGTTTTTT.

This clone has just one count. Possible read error: a much larger clone is one base away. DNA for the CDR3: TGTGCCAGCAGCGAACAGGGTAACACTGAAGCTTTCTTT. Translation: CASSEQGNTEAFF. The J gene is TRBJ1-1, the V gene TRBV9, with a possible D match to TRBD1 (6 bases). The CDR3 spans 13 residues. The V and J ends lost 3 bases and 2 bases respectively, with 8 bases between them. Germline V gene lookup returns CDR1 SGDLS and CDR2 YYNGEE. The full variable domain, completed using reference TRBV9 and TRBJ1-1, is DSGVTQTPKHLITATGQRVTLRCSPRSGDLSVYWYQQSLDQGLQFLIQYYNGEERAKGNILERFSAQQFPDLHSELNLSSLELGDSALYFCASSEQGNTEAFFGQGTRLTVV.

This clone has only a few counts. The V gene is TRBV10-3, the J gene TRBJ2-6; D is perhaps TRBD1 (5 bases). Germline CDR1 is ENHRY and CDR2 is SYGVKD. The CDR3 sequence is 14 residues long. The germline V and J ends were trimmed by 6 bases and 1 base, with 7 bases remaining between them. The CDR3 spells CAIRGQSGANVLTF. CDR3 bases: TGTGCCATCAGGGGGCAATCTGGGGCCAACGTCCTGACTTTC.

This clone was detected only once. The rearrangement uses TRBV18 and TRBJ2-7, with D possibly TRBD2 on 5 matching bases. The CDR3 extends over 15 amino acids. V lost 3 bases and J lost 0, with 12 bases in between. Looked up from germline, CDR1 is KGHSH and CDR2 is LQKENI. CDR3 in amino acids: CASSPSTGSSYEQYF. CDR3 nucleotide sequence: TGTGCCAGCTCACCTAGTACGGGGAGCTCCTACGAGCAGTACTTC.

The V call is TRBV12-3 or TRBV12-4, the J call TRBJ2-3; no clear D. This CDR3 region has 11 residues. V was shortened by 7 bases and J by 3 bases, with 5 bases between the two germline ends. The CDR3, as DNA: TGTGCCAGCACCCGGACAGATACGCAGTATTTT. Translation: CASTRTDTQYF.